Sequencing of this T cell receptor (beta chain) was carried out in a study of beta chain features in type 1 diabetes. Study-wide context: In all, around 100,000,000 sorted cells from all samples were analyzed.

J gave up 5 bases and V 8 bases, and 9 bases lay outside the gene matches. The CDR3 is 14 amino acids. Germline CDR1 and CDR2: ENHRY and SYGVKD. Expressed TCRB transcripts were sequenced because the isolated RNA had all been reverse transcribed beforehand. Naive, central memory and regulatory T cell samples averaged about 3.4 million reads. Sequencing was performed with immunoSEQ multiplex PCR; in TCRdb, only in-frame clones are kept and a portion is missing. The sample holds under 300,000 clones, 16% seen once. Study-level points and caveats: Lower insertion and higher deletion counts appeared at VDJ junctions in type 1 diabetes patients. When Type 1 diabetes patients were examined, their TCRB CDR3s proved moderately but significantly shorter in all four CD4+ subsets.

As regards this clone: The target antigen is unknown.

This receptor was obtained from a man aged 25 to 40 with type 1 diabetes. Sequencing was carried out using naive CD4+ T cells from blood. This sequence joins TRBV10-3 and TRBJ2-5; 9 bases match TRBD1. CDR3 coding DNA: TGTGCCATCGGGGACAGGGAAGGGAGTGAGACCCAGTACTTC. It translates to CAIGDREGSETQYF.